These 2 T cell receptor beta chains were all obtained from the same sample, sequenced in a study of early T cells in non-severe SARS-CoV-2 infection (dated by TCRdb to about 2021). Library preparation used 5' RACE. The instrument was a NextSeq 500. In-frame beta chains were kept once TCRdb had trimmed the public reads at Q25 with fastp and called clones with MiXCR. Rows with a matching CDR3 protein are joined into one entry that keeps the most common DNA and genes. The sample table holds just under 30,000 distinct CDR3 sequences, of which approximately 5.4% were seen once. The ten largest account for 10% to 11% of the sample. Specimen: whole blood. The source is an adult who was a healthcare worker with PCR-confirmed SARS-CoV-2 infection or an uninfected control (not recorded which).

The V call is TRBV20-1, the J call TRBJ2-3; 12 bases are a match to TRBD2. The germline gives CDR1 DFQATT, CDR2 SNEGSKA (reference sequence). The CDR3 is made up of 14 amino acids. The chain's CDR3 is CTGLAGLSTDTQYF. Written as DNA, the CDR3 is TGCACCGGACTAGCGGGGCTTTCCACAGATACGCAGTATTTT.

This clonotype was counted ten times or more. The chain joins TRBV10-2 to TRBJ1-4; 9 nucleotides align to TRBD1. CDR3 length: 16 amino acids. Losses at the gene ends were 3 bases for V and 8 bases for J; bases not matched to a gene: 10. Germline V CDR1 and CDR2: WSHSY, SAAADI. DNA for the CDR3: TGCGCCAGCAGTGAAGCTACAGGGGGCTTCGGGGAAAAACTGTTTTTT. It translates to CASSEATGGFGEKLFF.